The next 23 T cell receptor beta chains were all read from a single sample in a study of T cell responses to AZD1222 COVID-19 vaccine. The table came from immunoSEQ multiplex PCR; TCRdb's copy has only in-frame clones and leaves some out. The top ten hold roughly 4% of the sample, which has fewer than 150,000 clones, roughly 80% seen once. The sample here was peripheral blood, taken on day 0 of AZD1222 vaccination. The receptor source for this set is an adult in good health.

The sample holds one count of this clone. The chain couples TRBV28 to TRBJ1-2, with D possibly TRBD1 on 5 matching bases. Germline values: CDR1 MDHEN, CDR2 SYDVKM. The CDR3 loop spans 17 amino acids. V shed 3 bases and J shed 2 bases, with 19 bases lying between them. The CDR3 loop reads CASSFRQTPDPNYGYTF. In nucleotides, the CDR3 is TGTGCCAGCAGTTTCCGACAGACCCCAGATCCCAACTATGGCTACACCTTC.

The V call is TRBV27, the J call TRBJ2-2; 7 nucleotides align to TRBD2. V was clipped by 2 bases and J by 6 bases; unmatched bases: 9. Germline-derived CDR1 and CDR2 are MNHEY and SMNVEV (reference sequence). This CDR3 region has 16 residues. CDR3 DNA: TGTGCCAGCAGTTTACCAAAAGGACTAGATCCCGGGGAGCTGTTTTTT. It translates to CASSLPKGLDPGELFF.

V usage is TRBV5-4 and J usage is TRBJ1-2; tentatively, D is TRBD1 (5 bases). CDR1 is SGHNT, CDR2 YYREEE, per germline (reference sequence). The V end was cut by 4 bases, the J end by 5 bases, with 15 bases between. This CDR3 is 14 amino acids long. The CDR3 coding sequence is TGTGCCAGCAGCCGCGCGACAGAGAATTATGGCTACACCTTC. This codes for CASSRATENYGYTF. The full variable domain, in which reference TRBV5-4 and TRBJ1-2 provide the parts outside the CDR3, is ETGVTQSPTHLIKTRGQQVTLRCSSQSGHNTVSWYQQALGQGPQFIFQYYREEENGRGNFPPRFSGLQFPNYSSELNVNALELDDSALYLCASSRATENYGYTFGSGTRLTVV.

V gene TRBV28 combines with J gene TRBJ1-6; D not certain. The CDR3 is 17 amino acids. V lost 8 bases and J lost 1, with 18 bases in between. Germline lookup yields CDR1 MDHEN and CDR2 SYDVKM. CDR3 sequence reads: CASVPDSSLSYNSPLHF. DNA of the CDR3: TGTGCCAGCGTGCCGGACTCTTCCCTATCCTATAATTCACCCCTCCACTTT.

The CDR3 region is CASSFRAVLVVKHF. The CDR3 coding sequence is TGTGCCAGCAGCTTCCGGGCTGTTCTTGTAGTGAAGCATTTT. The rearrangement uses TRBV7-8 and TRBJ1-5; unclear D gene. This CDR3 has 14 amino acids. The germline CDR1 and CDR2 sequences are SGHVS and FQNEAQ. With 3 bases removed from V and 14 bases from J, the gap between germline ends came to 20 bases.

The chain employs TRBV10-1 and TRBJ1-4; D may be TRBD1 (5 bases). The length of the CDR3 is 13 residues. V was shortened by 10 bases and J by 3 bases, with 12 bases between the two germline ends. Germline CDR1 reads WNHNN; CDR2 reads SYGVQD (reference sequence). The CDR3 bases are TGCGCCACCCGACAGCCTCCTAATGAAAAACTGTTTTTT. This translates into CATRQPPNEKLFF.

DNA for the CDR3: TGTGCCAGCAGTGGGAGGGGAGGACTAGCCAAAAACATTCAGTACTTC. It translates to CASSGRGGLAKNIQYF. The gene calls are TRBV6-1 and TRBJ2-4; tentatively, D is TRBD2 (6 bases). The CDR3 consists of 16 residues. The germline CDR1 and CDR2 sequences are MNHNS and SASEGT. V was shortened by 4 bases and J by 0 bases, with 13 bases between the two germline ends.

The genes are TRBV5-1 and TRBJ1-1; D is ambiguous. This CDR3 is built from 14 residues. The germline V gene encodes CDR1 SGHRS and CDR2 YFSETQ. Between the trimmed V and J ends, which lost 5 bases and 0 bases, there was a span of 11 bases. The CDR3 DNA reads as TGCGCCAGCAGTAAGAACTCCATGAACACTGAAGCTTTCTTT. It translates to CASSKNSMNTEAFF.

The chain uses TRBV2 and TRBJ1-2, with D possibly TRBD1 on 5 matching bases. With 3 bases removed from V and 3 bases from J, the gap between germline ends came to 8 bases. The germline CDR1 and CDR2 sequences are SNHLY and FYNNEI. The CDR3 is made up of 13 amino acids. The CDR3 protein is CASSEGRDYGYTF. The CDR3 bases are TGTGCCAGCAGTGAGGGCAGGGACTATGGCTACACCTTC.

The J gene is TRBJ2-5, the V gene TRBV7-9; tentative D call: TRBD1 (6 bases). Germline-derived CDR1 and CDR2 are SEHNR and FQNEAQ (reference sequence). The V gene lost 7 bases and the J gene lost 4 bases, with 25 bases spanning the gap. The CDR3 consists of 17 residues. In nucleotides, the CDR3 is TGTGCCAGCACCCTACCGTCACAGGGCGTCCCGGGAGAGACCCAGTACTTC. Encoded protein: CASTLPSQGVPGETQYF.

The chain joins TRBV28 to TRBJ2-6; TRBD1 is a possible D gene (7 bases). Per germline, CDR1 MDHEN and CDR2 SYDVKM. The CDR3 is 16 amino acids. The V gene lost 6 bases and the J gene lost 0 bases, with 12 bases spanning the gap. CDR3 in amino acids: CASRSGGSSGANVLTF. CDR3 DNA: TGTGCCAGCAGGTCAGGGGGGAGCTCTGGGGCCAACGTCCTGACTTTC.

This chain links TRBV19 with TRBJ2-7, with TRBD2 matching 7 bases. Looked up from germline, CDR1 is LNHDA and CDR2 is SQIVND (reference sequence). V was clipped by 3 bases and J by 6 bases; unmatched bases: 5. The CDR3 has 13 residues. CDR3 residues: CASSITGGSEQYF. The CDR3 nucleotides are TGTGCCAGTAGTATTACGGGGGGAAGCGAGCAGTACTTC.

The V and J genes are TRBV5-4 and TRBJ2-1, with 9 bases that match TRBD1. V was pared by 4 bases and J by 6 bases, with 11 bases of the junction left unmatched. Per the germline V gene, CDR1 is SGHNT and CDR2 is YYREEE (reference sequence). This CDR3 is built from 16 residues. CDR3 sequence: CASSRSGQGLLNEQFF. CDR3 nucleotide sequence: TGTGCCAGCAGCCGTTCCGGACAGGGGTTACTCAATGAGCAGTTCTTC. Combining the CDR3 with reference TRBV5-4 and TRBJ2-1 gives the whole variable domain ETGVTQSPTHLIKTRGQQVTLRCSSQSGHNTVSWYQQALGQGPQFIFQYYREEENGRGNFPPRFSGLQFPNYSSELNVNALELDDSALYLCASSRSGQGLLNEQFFGPGTRLTVL.

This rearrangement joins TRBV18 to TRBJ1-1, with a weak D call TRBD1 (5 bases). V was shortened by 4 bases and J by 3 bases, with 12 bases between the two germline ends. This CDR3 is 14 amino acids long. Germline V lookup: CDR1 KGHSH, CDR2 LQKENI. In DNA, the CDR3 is TGTGCCAGCTCACTTACGCAGGGAGACACTGAAGCTTTCTTT. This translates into CASSLTQGDTEAFF.

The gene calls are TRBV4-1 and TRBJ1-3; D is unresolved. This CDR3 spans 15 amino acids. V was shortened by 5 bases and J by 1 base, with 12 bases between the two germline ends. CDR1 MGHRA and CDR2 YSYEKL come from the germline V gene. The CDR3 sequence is CASSFDSSSGNTIYF. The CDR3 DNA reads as TGCGCCAGCAGCTTTGACTCCTCGTCTGGAAACACCATATATTTT.

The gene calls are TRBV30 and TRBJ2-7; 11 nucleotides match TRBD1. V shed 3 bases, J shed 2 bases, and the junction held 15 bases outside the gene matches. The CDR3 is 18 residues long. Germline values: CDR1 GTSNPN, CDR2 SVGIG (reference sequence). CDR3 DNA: TGTGCCTGGAGAGGGTGGGGGACAGGGGGAAAAAAAGCCTACGAGCAGTACTTC. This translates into CAWRGWGTGGKKAYEQYF. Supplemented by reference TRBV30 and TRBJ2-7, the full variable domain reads SQTIHQWPATLVQPVGSPLSLECTVEGTSNPNLYWYRQAAGRGLQLLFYSVGIGQISSEVPQNLSASRPQDRQFILSSKKLLLSDSGFYLCAWRGWGTGGKKAYEQYFGPGTRLTVT.

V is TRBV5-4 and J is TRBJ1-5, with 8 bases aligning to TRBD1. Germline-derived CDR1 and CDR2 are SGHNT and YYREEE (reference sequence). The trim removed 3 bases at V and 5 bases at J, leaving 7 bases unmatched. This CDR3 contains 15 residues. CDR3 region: CASSSGQGPDQPQHF. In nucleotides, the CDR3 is TGTGCCAGCAGCTCCGGACAGGGTCCCGATCAGCCCCAGCATTTT.

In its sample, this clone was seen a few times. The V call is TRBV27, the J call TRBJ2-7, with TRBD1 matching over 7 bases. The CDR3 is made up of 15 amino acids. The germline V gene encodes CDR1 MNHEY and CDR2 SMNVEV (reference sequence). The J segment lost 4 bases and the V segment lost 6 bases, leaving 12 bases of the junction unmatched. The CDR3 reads CASSPRGDRVYEQYF. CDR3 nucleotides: TGTGCCAGCAGCCCCAGAGGAGACAGGGTTTACGAGCAGTACTTC.

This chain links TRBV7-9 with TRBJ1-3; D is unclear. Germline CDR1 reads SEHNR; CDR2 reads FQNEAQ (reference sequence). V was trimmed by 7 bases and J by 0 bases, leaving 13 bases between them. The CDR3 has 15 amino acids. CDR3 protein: CASISNPFSGNTIYF. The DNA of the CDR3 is TGTGCCAGCATTTCAAACCCATTCTCTGGAAACACCATATATTTT.

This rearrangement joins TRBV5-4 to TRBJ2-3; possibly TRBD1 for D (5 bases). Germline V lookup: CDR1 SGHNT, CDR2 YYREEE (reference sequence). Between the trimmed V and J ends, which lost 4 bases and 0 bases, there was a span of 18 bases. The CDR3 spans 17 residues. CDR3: CASSPPLRTSSTDTQYF. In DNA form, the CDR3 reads TGTGCCAGCAGCCCACCGCTGAGGACAAGTAGCACAGATACGCAGTATTTT.

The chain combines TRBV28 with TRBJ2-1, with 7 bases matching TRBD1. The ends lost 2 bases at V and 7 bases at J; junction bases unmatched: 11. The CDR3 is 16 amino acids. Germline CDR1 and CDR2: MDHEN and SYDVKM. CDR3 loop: CASSLMVDRRGNEQFF. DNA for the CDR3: TGTGCCAGCAGTTTAATGGTGGACAGGCGCGGAAATGAGCAGTTCTTC.

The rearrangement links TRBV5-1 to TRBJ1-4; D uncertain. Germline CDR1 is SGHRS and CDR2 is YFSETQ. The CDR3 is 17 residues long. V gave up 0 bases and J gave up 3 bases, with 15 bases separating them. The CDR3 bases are TGCGCCAGCAGCTTGGCGCCGGCCACCGCAGCTAATGAAAAACTGTTTTTT. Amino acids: CASSLAPATAANEKLFF.

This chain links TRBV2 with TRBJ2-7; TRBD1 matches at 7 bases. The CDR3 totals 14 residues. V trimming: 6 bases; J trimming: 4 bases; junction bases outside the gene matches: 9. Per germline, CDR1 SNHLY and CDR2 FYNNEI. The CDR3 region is CASREQDRAYEQYF. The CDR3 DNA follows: TGTGCCAGCAGAGAACAAGACAGGGCGTACGAGCAGTACTTC. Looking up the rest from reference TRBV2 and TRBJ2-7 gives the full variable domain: EPEVTQTPSHQVTQMGQEVILRCVPISNHLYFYWYRQILGQKVEFLVSFYNNEISEKSEIFDDQFSVERPDGSNFTLKIRSTKLEDSAMYFCASREQDRAYEQYFGPGTRLTVT.